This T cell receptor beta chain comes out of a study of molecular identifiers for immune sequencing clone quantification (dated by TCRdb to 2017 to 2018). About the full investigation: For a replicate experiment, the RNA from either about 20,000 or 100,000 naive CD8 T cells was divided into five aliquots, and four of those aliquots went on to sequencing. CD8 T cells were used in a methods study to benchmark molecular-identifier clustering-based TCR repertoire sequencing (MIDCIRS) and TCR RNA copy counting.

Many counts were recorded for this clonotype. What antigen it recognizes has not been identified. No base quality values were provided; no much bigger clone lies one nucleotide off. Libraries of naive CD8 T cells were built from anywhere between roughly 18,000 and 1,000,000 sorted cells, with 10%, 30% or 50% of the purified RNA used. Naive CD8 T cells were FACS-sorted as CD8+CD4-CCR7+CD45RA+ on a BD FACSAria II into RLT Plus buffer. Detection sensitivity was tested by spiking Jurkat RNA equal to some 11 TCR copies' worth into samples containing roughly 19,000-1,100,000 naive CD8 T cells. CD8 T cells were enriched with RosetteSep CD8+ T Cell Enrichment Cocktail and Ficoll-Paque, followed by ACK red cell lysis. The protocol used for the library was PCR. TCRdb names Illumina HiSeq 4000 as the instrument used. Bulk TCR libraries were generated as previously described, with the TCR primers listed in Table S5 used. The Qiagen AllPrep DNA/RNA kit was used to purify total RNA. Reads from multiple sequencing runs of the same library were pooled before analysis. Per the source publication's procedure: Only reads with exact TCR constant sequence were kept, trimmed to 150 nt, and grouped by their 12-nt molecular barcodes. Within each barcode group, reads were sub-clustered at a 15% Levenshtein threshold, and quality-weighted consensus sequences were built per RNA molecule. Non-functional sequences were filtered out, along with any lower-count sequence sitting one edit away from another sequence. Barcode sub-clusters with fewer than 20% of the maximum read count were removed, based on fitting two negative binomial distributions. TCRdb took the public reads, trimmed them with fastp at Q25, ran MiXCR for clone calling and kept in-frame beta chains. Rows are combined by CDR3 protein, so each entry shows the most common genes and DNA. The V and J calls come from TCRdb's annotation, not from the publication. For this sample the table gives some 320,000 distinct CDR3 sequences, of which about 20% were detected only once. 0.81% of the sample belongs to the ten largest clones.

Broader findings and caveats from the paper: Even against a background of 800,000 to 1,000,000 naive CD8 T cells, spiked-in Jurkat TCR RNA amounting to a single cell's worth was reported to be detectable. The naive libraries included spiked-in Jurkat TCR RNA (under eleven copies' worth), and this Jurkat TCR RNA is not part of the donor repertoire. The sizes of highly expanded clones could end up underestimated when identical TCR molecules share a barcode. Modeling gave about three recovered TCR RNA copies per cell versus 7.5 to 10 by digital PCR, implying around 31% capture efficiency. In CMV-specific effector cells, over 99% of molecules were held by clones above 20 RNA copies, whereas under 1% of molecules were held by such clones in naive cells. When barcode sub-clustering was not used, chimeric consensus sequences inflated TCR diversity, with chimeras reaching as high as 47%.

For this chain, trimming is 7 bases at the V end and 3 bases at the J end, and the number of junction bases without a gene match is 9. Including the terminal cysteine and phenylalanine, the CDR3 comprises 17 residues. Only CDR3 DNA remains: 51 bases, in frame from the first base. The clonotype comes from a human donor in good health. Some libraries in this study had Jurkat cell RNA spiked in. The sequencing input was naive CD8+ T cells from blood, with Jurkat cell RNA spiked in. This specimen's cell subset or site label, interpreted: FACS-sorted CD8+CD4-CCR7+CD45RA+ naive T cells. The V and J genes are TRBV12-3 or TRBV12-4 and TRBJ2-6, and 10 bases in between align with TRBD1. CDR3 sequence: CASNQGQGIGGANVLTF. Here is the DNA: TGTGCCAGCAACCAGGGACAGGGGATTGGTGGGGCCAACGTCCTGACTTTC.